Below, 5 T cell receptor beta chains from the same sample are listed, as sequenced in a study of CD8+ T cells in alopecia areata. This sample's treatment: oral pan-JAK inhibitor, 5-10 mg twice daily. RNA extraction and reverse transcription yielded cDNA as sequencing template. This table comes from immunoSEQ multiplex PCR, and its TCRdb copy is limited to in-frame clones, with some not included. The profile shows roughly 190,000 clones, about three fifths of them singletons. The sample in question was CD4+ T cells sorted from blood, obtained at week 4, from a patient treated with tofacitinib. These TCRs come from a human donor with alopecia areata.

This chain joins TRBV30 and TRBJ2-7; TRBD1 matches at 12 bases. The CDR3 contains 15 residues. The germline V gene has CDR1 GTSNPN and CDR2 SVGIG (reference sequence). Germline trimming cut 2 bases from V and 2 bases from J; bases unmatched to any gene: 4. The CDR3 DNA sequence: TGTGCCTGGAGTCGGGACAGGGGGCTCACCTACGAGCAGTACTTC. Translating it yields CAWSRDRGLTYEQYF. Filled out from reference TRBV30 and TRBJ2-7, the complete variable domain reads SQTIHQWPATLVQPVGSPLSLECTVEGTSNPNLYWYRQAAGRGLQLLFYSVGIGQISSEVPQNLSASRPQDRQFILSSKKLLLSDSGFYLCAWSRDRGLTYEQYFGPGTRLTVT.

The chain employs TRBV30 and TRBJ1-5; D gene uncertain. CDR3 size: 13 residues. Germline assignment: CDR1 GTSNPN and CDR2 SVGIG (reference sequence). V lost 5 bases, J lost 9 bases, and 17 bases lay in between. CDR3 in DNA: TGTGCCTGGGGCCGACCGCTAGAGGGGCCCCAGCATTTT. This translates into CAWGRPLEGPQHF. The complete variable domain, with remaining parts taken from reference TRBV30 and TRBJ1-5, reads SQTIHQWPATLVQPVGSPLSLECTVEGTSNPNLYWYRQAAGRGLQLLFYSVGIGQISSEVPQNLSASRPQDRQFILSSKKLLLSDSGFYLCAWGRPLEGPQHFGDGTRLSIL.

The CDR3: CASSEARGRDHNEQFF. CDR3 sequence (DNA): TGTGCCAGCAGTGAAGCAAGGGGAAGGGACCACAATGAGCAGTTCTTC. The chain recombines TRBV6-1 with TRBJ2-1, with D perhaps matching TRBD1 or TRBD2 (5 bases each). CDR1 is MNHNS, CDR2 SASEGT, per germline. The ends were cut back, 0 bases at V and 5 bases at J, with 14 bases in the middle. This CDR3 has 16 residues.

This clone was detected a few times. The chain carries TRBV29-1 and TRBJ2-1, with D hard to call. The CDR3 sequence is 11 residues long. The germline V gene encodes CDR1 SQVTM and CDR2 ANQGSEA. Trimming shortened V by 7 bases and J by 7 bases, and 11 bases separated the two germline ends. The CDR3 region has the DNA TGCAGCGCTGGAACGCTGAATGAGCAGTTCTTC. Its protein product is CSAGTLNEQFF.

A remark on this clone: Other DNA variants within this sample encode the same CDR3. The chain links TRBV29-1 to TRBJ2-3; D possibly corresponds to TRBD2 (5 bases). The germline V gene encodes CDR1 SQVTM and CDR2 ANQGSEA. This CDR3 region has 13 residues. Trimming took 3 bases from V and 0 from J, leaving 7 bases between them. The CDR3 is CSVEGGSTDTQYF. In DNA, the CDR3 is TGCAGCGTTGAGGGCGGGAGCACAGATACGCAGTATTTT.